This entry concerns a single T cell receptor beta chain. In this sample, this clone turned up once. Its antigen is currently not known. Per-nucleotide qualities are absent, and no much larger clonotype sits a single base away. The record originates from a study of PD-1 blockade in classical Hodgkin lymphoma (dated by TCRdb to about 2020). For the wider study: Nivolumab dosing was 3 mg/kg intravenously every 2 weeks, continuing until either disease progression or unacceptable toxicity. To define a peripheral blood immune signature of response to PD-1 blockade in classical Hodgkin lymphoma, the study combined TCR beta sequencing with CyTOF.

The Qiagen DNeasy kit was used to extract genomic DNA from unsorted PBMCs and from the negatively selected CD4+ and CD8+ fractions. Amplification of TCR beta CDR3 regions was done by immunoSEQ multiplex PCR with primers that anneal to V and J segments. Amplification bias was minimized using a synthetic immune receptor repertoire, and residual bias was removed computationally after sequencing. Under the source paper's analysis protocol: Custom Python scripts were used to quantify repertoire diversity as the Shannon entropy index. The unsorted, CD4+ and CD8+ repertoires were each analyzed separately, with the exception of combined analyses, where CD4+ and CD8+ sequences were merged in silico. A clone counted as expanded when the clone's frequency after treatment rose at least 2-fold relative to C1D1, and clones undetected at baseline were given a pseudocount of 0.5. Singleton clones were defined as clones with 0 or 1 copy at C1D1, and non-singleton clones were defined as clones with 2 or more copies. Clones expanded in unsorted samples were assigned a CD4+, CD8+ or unknown annotation through matching of protein sequences in sorted samples from the same patient. Wilcoxon tests on paired samples were used to test changes in diversity from C1D1 to C4D1. TCRdb stores this immuneACCESS table with in-frame sequences only. Part of the clones is absent; in the studies checked, under half of the shortfall reflects unresolved V genes, and no reason is known for the rest. The DNA was the basis for D and trimming; V, J and clone size are from that table. The sample profile shows approximately 100,000 clones; about 83% of them were found once. The ten largest clonotypes hold over 15% of the sample.

The time point label on this specimen signifies: cycle 4 day 1 (C4D1), after less than 7 weeks of nivolumab. Every trial patient had relapsed after autologous stem cell transplantation, and cohorts A, B and C differed in prior brentuximab vedotin exposure. A total of about 51 patients with relapsed/refractory classical Hodgkin lymphoma made up the trial cohort, and each patient's best overall response was complete response, partial response or progressive disease. Trial patients were treated with single-agent nivolumab in the multi-cohort phase II CheckMate 205 trial. An independent review committee assessed best overall response by applying the 2007 International Working Group response criteria. Trial PBMCs were obtained immediately prior to nivolumab initiation (C1D1) and on therapy at cycle 2 day 1 and cycle 4 day 1. After peripheral blood was drawn into 8 mL Vacutainer Cell Preparation Tubes, PBMCs were isolated by centrifugation and then cryopreserved.

V is cut by 5 bases and J by 7 bases, and the space between the germline ends is 12 bases. Measured from the cysteine to the phenylalanine, the CDR3 is 13 residues long. The read is trimmed to its CDR3 DNA, 39 bases read in frame from base 1. For CDR1 and CDR2, the germline V gene lists SGHNT and YENEEA. What the authors observed across the whole study: A significant rise by C4D1 was seen in CD4+ but not CD8+ TCR diversity (p=0.0027 vs p=0.16), with the rise being most apparent in complete responders (p=0.02). Baseline TCR diversity was reported to be lower in newly diagnosed patients than in healthy donors, and even lower in relapsed/refractory patients. The study was limited to a single clinical trial cohort, and causes of repertoire differences, possibly disease activity or prior therapy, remained undefined. Baseline diversity similar to that of newly diagnosed patients was observed in trial patients achieving complete response, whereas significantly lower diversity was observed in partial responders and progressors. Patients starting nivolumab less than 1 year after ASCT had lower diversity and were excluded from later analyses to avoid confounding by immune reconstitution.

The sample here was peripheral blood mononuclear cells (PBMCs), taken before the fourth cycle of nivolumab. The sequence joins TRBV11-3 to TRBJ2-1, with the D segment identity uncertain. The receptor comes from a human donor with classical Hodgkin lymphoma. The CDR3 region: CASSTQLRNEQFF. The sequence in DNA is TGTGCCAGCAGCACCCAACTTAGGAATGAGCAGTTCTTC.